These 5 T cell receptor beta chains were sequenced from one sample in a study of glioma-infiltrating T cells after dendritic cell vaccination. Repertoires were generated with immunoSEQ multiplex PCR, while TCRdb's copy carries only in-frame clones and drops some. The sample contains roughly 100,000 clones, about four fifths of which appear only once. The input for sequencing was blood, taken before dendritic cell vaccination. The receptors stem from a human donor with glioblastoma.

The genes are TRBV30 and TRBJ1-4; D is unresolved. Trimming took 4 bases from V and 0 from J, leaving 12 bases between them. Germline V gives CDR1 GTSNPN, CDR2 SVGIG (reference sequence). The CDR3 has 15 amino acids. CDR3 protein: CAWNRDTATNEKLFF. The CDR3 nucleotides read TGTGCCTGGAACCGAGACACTGCAACTAATGAAAAACTGTTTTTT.

The chain combines TRBV11-3 with TRBJ2-1, with 7 bases identical to TRBD2. CDR1 and CDR2 from the germline V gene are SGHNT and YENEEA. There are 15 residues in the CDR3. V was clipped by 7 bases and J by 0 bases; unmatched bases: 6. This CDR3 reads CASTPRTSSYNEQFF. The CDR3 coding sequence is TGTGCCAGCACCCCCCGGACTAGCTCCTACAATGAGCAGTTCTTC.

The rearrangement joins TRBV6-5 to TRBJ1-4, with a tentative D call TRBD1 (5 bases). From germline, CDR1 is MNHEY and CDR2 SVGAGI. V lost 3 bases and J lost 7, with 9 bases in between. This CDR3 has 13 residues. CDR3 residues: CASSYRQPEKLFF. The CDR3 DNA follows: TGTGCCAGCAGTTATAGACAGCCTGAAAAACTGTTTTTT.

The chain carries TRBV11-3 and TRBJ1-2; D ambiguous. From germline, CDR1 is SGHNT and CDR2 YENEEA. V shed 4 bases and J shed 2 bases, with 17 bases lying between them. The CDR3 loop spans 16 amino acids. In DNA form, the CDR3 reads TGTGCCAGCAGCTCCGAAACTTTAAGGGAGAACTATGGCTACACCTTC. Translated: CASSSETLRENYGYTF. Supplemented by reference TRBV11-3 and TRBJ1-2, the full variable domain reads EAGVVQSPRYKIIEKKQPVAFWCNPISGHNTLYWYLQNLGQGPELLIRYENEEAVDDSQLPKDRFSAERLKGVDSTLKIQPAELGDSAVYLCASSSETLRENYGYTFGSGTRLTVV.

The V and J genes are TRBV6-5 and TRBJ2-1; 8 bases map to TRBD1. There are 16 residues in the CDR3. The V and J ends lost 1 base and 7 bases, in that order; junction bases with no gene match: 9. Per the germline V gene, CDR1 is MNHEY and CDR2 is SVGAGI. The CDR3 loop reads CASSYFATGVRNEQFF. The CDR3 DNA sequence: TGTGCCAGCAGTTACTTCGCGACAGGGGTGCGGAATGAGCAGTTCTTC.